This entry features one T cell receptor (beta chain) sequence. Antigen unknown. The CDR3 is 15 amino acids. Trimming shortened V by 1 base and J by 2 bases, and 12 bases separated the two germline ends. Germline-derived CDR1 and CDR2 are MNHNY and SVGAGI (reference sequence). These data are taken from a study of cytomegalovirus exposure and HLA in healthy donors. Looking at the study overall: Drawn from HLA-typed donors, approximately 86 million unique TCRs were held in an early data release. Notes on the study in general: With high specificity and sensitivity, the classifier reportedly diagnosed cytomegalovirus status.

The PCR ran on 60 Vbeta and 13 Jbeta primers. Here immunoSEQ multiplex PCR was the method, and the copy in TCRdb shows in-frame clones only, minus some. The table records roughly 86,000 clones, around two thirds of them present only once. Sequences were obtained from PBMCs. The TCR was taken from a young man in good health and CMV-seronegative. The chain carries TRBV6-6 and TRBJ2-7, with D possibly matching TRBD2 (6 bases). The CDR3 bases are TGTGCCAGCAGTTACTTTGCGGGAAACCCCTACGAGCAGTACTTC. This sequence encodes CASSYFAGNPYEQYF.